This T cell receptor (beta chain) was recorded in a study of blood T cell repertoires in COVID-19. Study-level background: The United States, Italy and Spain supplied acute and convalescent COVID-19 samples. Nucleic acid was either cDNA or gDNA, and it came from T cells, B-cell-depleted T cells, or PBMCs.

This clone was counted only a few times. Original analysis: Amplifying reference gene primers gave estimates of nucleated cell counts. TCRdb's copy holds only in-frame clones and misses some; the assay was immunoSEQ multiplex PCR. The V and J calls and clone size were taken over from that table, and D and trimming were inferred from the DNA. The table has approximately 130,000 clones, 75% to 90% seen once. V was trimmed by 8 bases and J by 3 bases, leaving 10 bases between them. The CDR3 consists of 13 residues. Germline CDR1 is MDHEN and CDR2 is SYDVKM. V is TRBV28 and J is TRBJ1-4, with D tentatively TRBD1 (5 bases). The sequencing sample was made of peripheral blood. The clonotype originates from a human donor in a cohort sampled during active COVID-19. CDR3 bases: TGTGCCAGCTCGGGGGATTCTAATGAAAAACTGTTTTTT. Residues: CASSGDSNEKLFF.